This T cell receptor (beta chain) was profiled in a study of blood T cell repertoires in COVID-19. The overall study: Material from acute and convalescent COVID-19 was sourced from the United States, Italy and Spain. T cells, B-cell-depleted T cells, or PBMCs supplied cDNA or gDNA.

V was cut by 4 bases and J by 2 bases, with 15 bases left in between. The CDR3 length is 15 residues. Germline V lookup: CDR1 SGHDT, CDR2 YYEEEE. The Seattle site enrolled patients during active infection and followed them longitudinally. In the source study's methods: How many nucleated cells were present was estimated from reference gene primer amplification. Sequencing was performed with immunoSEQ multiplex PCR; in TCRdb, only in-frame clones are kept and a portion is missing. Clonal size and the V and J genes are those of that table, whereas D and trimming came from the DNA. Of about 390,000 clones in the sample, about 89% were seen once.

The material sequenced was peripheral blood. This TCR was recovered from a woman aged 60 to 75 with COVID-19, enrolled during active disease. V is TRBV5-6 and J is TRBJ1-2, with a possible D match to TRBD1 (5 bases). The CDR3 reads CASSRRGDRNYGYTF. In DNA, the CDR3 is TGTGCCAGCAGCCGCCGCGGTGACAGAAACTATGGCTACACCTTC.